This T cell receptor beta chain was profiled in a study of blood T cells in healthy people across ages. This clonotype appeared a few times. The antigen is undetermined. Study-wide points: A roughly linear fall in TCR beta diversity per million T cells was seen with increasing age.

Each donor's blood draw was approximately 10 milliliters of peripheral blood. Combining a sample-barcoded 5' primer with a J-beta primer mix, a second PCR ran for roughly 6 to 12 cycles. The authors tagged each cDNA molecule using a template-switch adaptor with 12 random nucleotides. TCRdb independently ran MiXCR on the 5' RACE reads; one entry per CDR3 protein. The sample has around 1.5 million distinct CDR3 sequences; almost 60% are singletons. The CDR3 is made up of 10 amino acids. V lost 4 bases to trimming and J lost 4 bases, with 2 bases between them. Germline loops: CDR1 DFQATT, CDR2 SNEGSKA (reference sequence).

Sequenced: blood. This TCR derives from a man aged 18 to 30 in good health. The chain uses TRBV20-1 and TRBJ1-5, with D uncertain. CDR3 nucleotide sequence: TGCAGTGCTATGAATCAGCCCCAGCATTTT. Amino acid sequence: CSAMNQPQHF.